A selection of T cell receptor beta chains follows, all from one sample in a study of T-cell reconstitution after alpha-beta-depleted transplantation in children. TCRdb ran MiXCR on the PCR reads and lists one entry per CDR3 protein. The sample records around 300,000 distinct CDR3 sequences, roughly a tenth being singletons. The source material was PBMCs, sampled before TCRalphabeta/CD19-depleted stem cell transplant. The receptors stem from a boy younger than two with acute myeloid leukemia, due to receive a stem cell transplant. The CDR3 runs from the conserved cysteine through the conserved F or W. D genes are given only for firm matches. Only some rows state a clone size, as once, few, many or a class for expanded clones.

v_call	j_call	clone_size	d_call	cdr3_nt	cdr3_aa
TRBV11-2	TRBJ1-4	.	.	TGTGCCAGCAGCTTGGGGACACGGAACTATAATGAAAAACTGTTTTTT	CASSLGTRNYNEKLFF
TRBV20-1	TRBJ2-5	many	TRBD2	TGCTCTCTTTCAGGACTAGCGGGAGAGACCCAGTACTTC	CSLSGLAGETQYF
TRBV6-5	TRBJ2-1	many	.	TGTGCCAGCAGTTACGGTGGACTATCCAATGAGCAGTTCTTC	CASSYGGLSNEQFF
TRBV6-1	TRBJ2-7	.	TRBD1	TGTGCCAGCAGTACCGGGACAGGGCCTTCCGAGCAGTACTTC	CASSTGTGPSEQYF
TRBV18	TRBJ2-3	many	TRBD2	TGTGCCAGCTCCCCAGGAGCGGGAGCCGTCACAGATACGCAGTATTTT	CASSPGAGAVTDTQYF
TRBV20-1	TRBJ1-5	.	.	TGCAGTGCCCTTATGGGGACCTATAGCAATCAGCCCCAGCATTTT	CSALMGTYSNQPQHF
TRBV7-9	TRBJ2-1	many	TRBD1	TGTGCCAGCAGCGCCACTCGACAGGGGGCCCACAATGAGCAGTTCTTC	CASSATRQGAHNEQFF
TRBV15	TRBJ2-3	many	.	TGTGCCACCAGCAGAGGTGGAAGTAGCGCGGTCCCCACAGATACGCAGTATTTT	CATSRGGSSAVPTDTQYF
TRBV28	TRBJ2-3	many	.	TGTGCCAGCAGTCTTCCTTACAAAGCAGCAGATACGCAGTATTTT	CASSLPYKAADTQYF
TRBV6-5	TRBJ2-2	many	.	TGTGCCAGCCGCCCCTCAGGGTACACCGGGGAGCTGTTTTTT	CASRPSGYTGELFF